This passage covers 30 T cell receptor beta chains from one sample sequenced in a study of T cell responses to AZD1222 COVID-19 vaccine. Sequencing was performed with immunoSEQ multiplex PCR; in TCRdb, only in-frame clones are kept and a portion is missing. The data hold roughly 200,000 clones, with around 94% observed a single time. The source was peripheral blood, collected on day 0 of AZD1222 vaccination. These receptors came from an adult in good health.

CDR3 coding DNA: TGTGCCAGTAGTTCCCGGGACACCGTGAACACTGAAGCTTTCTTT. Translated, it gives CASSSRDTVNTEAFF. This rearrangement joins TRBV19 to TRBJ1-1, with D maybe TRBD1 (6 bases). The CDR3 contains 15 residues. The germline V gene encodes CDR1 LNHDA and CDR2 SQIVND (reference sequence). Trimming removed 5 bases at V and 0 bases at J, with 13 bases between.

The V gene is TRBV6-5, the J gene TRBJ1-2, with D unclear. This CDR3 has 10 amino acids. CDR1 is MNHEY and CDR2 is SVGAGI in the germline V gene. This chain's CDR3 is CGGREGGYTF. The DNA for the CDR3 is TGTGGGGGAAGGGAGGGTGGCTACACCTTC.

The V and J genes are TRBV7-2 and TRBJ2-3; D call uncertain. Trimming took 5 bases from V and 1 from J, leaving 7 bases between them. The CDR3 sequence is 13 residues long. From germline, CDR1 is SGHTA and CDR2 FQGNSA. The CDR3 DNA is TGTGCCAGCAGCACCCCAGGCACAGATACGCAGTATTTT. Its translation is CASSTPGTDTQYF. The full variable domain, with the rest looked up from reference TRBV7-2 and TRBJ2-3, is GAGVSQSPSNKVTEKGKDVELRCDPISGHTALYWYRQSLGQGLEFLIYFQGNSAPDKSGLPSDRFSAERTGGSVSTLTIQRTQQEDSAVYLCASSTPGTDTQYFGPGTRLTVL.

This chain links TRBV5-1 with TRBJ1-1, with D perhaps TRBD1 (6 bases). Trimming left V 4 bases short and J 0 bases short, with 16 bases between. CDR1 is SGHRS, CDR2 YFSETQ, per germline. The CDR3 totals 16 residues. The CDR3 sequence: CASSPGSGQLNTEAFF. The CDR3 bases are TGCGCCAGCAGCCCTGGGAGCGGACAGTTGAACACTGAAGCTTTCTTT.

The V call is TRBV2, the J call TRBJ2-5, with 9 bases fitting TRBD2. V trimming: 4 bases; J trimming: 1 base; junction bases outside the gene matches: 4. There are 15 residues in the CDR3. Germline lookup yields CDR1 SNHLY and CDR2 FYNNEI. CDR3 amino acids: CASSAQAGGQETQYF. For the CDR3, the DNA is TGTGCCAGCAGTGCGCAAGCGGGGGGCCAAGAGACCCAGTACTTC.

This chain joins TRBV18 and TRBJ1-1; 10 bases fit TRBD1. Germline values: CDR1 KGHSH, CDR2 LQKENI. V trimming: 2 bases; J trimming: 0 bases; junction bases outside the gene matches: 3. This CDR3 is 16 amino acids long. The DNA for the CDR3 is TGTGCCAGCTCACCAGGGACAGGGGCCCTGAACACTGAAGCTTTCTTT. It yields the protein CASSPGTGALNTEAFF.

CDR3 loop: CASSLGNGKGYTF. For the CDR3, the DNA is TGCGCCAGCAGCTTGGGAAACGGAAAAGGCTACACCTTC. The chain combines TRBV5-1 with TRBJ1-2; D not resolved. The germline CDR1 and CDR2 sequences are SGHRS and YFSETQ. With 0 bases removed from V and 8 bases from J, the gap between germline ends came to 11 bases. This CDR3 contains 13 residues.

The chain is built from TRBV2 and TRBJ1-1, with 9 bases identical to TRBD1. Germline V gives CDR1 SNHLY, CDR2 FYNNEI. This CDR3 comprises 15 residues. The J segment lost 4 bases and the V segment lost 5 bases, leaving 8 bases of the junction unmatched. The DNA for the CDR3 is TGTGCCAGCAGTCAAACCGGGACAGGGCTCACTGAAGCTTTCTTT. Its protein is CASSQTGTGLTEAFF.

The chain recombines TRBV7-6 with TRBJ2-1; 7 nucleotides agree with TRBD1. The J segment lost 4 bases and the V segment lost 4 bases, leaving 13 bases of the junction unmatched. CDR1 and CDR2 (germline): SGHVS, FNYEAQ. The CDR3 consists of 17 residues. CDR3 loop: CASSSLRGPVSYNEQFF. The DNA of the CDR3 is TGTGCCAGCAGCTCCTTGAGGGGGCCCGTTTCATACAATGAGCAGTTCTTC.

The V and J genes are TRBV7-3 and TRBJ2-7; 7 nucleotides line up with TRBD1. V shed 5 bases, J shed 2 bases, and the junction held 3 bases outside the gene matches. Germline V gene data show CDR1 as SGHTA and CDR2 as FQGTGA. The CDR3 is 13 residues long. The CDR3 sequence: CASSQTGAYEQYF. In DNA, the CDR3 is TGTGCCAGCAGCCAAACAGGGGCCTACGAGCAGTACTTC.

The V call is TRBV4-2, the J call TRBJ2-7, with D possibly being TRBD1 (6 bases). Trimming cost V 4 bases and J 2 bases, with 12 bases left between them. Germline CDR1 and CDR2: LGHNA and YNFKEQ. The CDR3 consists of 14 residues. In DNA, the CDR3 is TGTGCCAGCAGCCCGGGACACGGACCCTACGAGCAGTACTTC. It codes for CASSPGHGPYEQYF.

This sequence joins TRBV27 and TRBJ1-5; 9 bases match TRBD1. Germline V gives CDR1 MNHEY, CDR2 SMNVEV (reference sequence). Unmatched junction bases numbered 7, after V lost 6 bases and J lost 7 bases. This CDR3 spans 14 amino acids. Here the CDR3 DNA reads TGTGCCAGCAGATTACAGGGGGCCGGGCAGCCCCAGCATTTT. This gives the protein CASRLQGAGQPQHF.

The CDR3 sequence is CASTKGGNYGYTF. In DNA form, the CDR3 reads TGTGCCAGCACCAAGGGGGGTAACTATGGCTACACCTTC. The chain has TRBV7-6 and TRBJ1-2, with D possibly being TRBD1 (6 bases). The CDR3 runs to 13 residues. Germline V gene lookup returns CDR1 SGHVS and CDR2 FNYEAQ. V lost 7 bases to trimming and J lost 1 base, with 10 bases between them.

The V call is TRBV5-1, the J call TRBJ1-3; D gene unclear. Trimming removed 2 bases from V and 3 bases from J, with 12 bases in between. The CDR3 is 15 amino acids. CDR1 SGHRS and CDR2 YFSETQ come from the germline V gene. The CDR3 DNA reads TGCGCCAGCAGCTTACTAGAGGAAGGTGGAAACACCATATATTTT. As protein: CASSLLEEGGNTIYF.

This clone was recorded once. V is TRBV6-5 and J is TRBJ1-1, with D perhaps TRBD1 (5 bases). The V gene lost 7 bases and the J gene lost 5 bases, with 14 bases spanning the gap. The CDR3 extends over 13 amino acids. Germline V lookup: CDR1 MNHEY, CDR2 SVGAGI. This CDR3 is CASIPWGGTEAFF. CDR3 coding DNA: TGTGCCAGCATCCCCTGGGGCGGTACTGAAGCTTTCTTT.

CDR3 residues: CASSSGNYGYTF. As DNA, the CDR3 is TGTGCCAGCAGCTCCGGTAACTATGGCTACACCTTC. The V gene is TRBV7-9, the J gene TRBJ1-2, with unresolved D. Between the trimmed V and J ends, which lost 4 bases and 1 base, there was a span of 4 bases. The CDR3 is 12 residues long. Germline loops: CDR1 SEHNR, CDR2 FQNEAQ (reference sequence).

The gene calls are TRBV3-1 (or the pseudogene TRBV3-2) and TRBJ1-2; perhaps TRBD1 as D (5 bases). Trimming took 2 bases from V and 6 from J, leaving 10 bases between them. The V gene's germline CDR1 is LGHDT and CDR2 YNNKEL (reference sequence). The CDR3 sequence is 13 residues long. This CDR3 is CASSQQGGDGYTF. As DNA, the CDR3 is TGTGCCAGCAGCCAACAGGGTGGCGATGGCTACACCTTC.

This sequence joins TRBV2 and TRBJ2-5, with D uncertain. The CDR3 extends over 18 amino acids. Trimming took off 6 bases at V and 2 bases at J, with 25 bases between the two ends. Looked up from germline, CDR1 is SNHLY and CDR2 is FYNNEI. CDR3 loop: CASSADGFNRRTQETQYF. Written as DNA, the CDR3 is TGTGCCAGCAGCGCCGATGGTTTCAATCGCCGTACTCAAGAGACCCAGTACTTC. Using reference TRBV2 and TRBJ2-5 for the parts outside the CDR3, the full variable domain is EPEVTQTPSHQVTQMGQEVILRCVPISNHLYFYWYRQILGQKVEFLVSFYNNEISEKSEIFDDQFSVERPDGSNFTLKIRSTKLEDSAMYFCASSADGFNRRTQETQYFGPGTRLLVL.

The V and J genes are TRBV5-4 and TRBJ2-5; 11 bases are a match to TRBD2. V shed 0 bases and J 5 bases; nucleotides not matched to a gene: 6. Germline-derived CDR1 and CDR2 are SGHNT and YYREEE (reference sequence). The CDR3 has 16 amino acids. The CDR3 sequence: CASSLGSGGAGETQYF. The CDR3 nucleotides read TGTGCCAGCAGCTTGGGTAGCGGGGGGGCAGGTGAGACCCAGTACTTC.

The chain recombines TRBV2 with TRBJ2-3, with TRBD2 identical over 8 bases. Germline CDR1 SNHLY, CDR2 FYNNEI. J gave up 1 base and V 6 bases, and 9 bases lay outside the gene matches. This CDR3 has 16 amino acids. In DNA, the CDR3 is TGTGCCAGCAGCAGAAGCCTCGGGGGGGGCACAGATACGCAGTATTTT. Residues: CASSRSLGGGTDTQYF.

The CDR3: CASSVWQNNSPLHF. The CDR3 coding sequence is TGCGCCAGCAGTGTCTGGCAGAATAATTCACCCCTCCACTTT. The chain carries TRBV10-2 and TRBJ1-6; D is unclear. Germline lookup yields CDR1 WSHSY and CDR2 SAAADI. Trimming took 4 bases from V and 5 from J, leaving 9 bases between them. CDR3 length: 14 amino acids.

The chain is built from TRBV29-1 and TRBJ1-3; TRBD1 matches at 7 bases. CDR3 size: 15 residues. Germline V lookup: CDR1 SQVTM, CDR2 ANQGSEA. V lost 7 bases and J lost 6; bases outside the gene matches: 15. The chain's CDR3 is CSAVTGTVGSNTIYF. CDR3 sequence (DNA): TGCAGCGCCGTAACCGGGACAGTCGGCTCAAACACCATATATTTT. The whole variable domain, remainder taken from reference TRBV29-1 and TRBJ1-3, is SAVISQKPSRDICQRGTSLTIQCQVDSQVTMMFWYRQQPGQSLTLIATANQGSEATYESGFVIDKFPISRPNLTFSTLTVSNMSPEDSSIYLCSAVTGTVGSNTIYFGEGSWLTVV.

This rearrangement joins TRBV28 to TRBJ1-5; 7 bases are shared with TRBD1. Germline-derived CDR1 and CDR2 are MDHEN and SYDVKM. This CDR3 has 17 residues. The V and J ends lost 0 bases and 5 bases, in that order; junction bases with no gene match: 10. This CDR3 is CASSLWGDTGEDQPQHF. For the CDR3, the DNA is TGTGCCAGCAGTTTATGGGGGGATACAGGGGAGGATCAGCCCCAGCATTTT.

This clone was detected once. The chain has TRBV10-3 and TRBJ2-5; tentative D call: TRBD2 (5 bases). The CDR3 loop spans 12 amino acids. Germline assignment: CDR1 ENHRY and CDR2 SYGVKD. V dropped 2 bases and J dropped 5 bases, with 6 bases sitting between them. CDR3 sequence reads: CAISEREETQYF. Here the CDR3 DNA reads TGTGCCATCAGTGAGAGGGAGGAGACCCAGTACTTC.

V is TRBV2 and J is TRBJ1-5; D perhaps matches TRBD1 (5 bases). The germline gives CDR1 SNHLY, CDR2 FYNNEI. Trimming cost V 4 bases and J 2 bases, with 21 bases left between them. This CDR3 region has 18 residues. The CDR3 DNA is TGTGCCAGCAGTGTGGGGAGGGGCGGGATTTCCGGCAATCAGCCCCAGCATTTT. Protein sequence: CASSVGRGGISGNQPQHF.

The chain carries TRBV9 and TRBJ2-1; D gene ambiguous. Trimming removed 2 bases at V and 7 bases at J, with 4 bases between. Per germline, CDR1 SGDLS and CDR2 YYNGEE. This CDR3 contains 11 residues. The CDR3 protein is CASSVRNEQFF. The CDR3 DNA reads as TGTGCCAGCAGCGTCCGAAATGAGCAGTTCTTC.

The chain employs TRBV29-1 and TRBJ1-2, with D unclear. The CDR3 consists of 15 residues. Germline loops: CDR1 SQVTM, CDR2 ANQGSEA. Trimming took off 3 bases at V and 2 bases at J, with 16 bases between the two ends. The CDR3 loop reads CSVDYTTSGNYGYTF. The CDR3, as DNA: TGCAGCGTTGACTACACTACCTCTGGGAACTATGGCTACACCTTC. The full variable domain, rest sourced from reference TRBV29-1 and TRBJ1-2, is SAVISQKPSRDICQRGTSLTIQCQVDSQVTMMFWYRQQPGQSLTLIATANQGSEATYESGFVIDKFPISRPNLTFSTLTVSNMSPEDSSIYLCSVDYTTSGNYGYTFGSGTRLTVV.

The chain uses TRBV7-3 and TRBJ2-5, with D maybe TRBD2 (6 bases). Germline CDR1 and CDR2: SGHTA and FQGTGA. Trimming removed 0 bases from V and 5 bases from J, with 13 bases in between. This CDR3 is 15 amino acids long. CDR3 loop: CASSLTVEAGETQYF. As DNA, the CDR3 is TGTGCCAGCAGCTTAACGGTTGAGGCGGGGGAGACCCAGTACTTC.

CDR3 sequence reads: CASSRTGTGYTEAFF. Written as DNA, the CDR3 is TGTGCCAGCAGCCGAACCGGGACAGGGTATACTGAAGCTTTCTTT. The V call is TRBV4-2, the J call TRBJ1-1; 9 bases map to TRBD1. J lost 5 bases, V lost 4 bases, and 8 bases had no gene match. The germline V gene encodes CDR1 LGHNA and CDR2 YNFKEQ. The CDR3 contains 15 residues.

This CDR3 reads CASSSGQSRYGYTF. CDR3 DNA: TGTGCCAGCAGTTCGGGACAGTCTCGCTATGGCTACACCTTC. The chain combines TRBV27 with TRBJ1-2, with TRBD1 identical over 7 bases. CDR1 and CDR2 from the germline V gene are MNHEY and SMNVEV (reference sequence). This CDR3 has 14 residues. V lost 4 bases and J lost 4; bases outside the gene matches: 6.